This TCR beta chain was captured by sequencing in a study of blood T cell repertoires in COVID-19. Study summary: T cells, B-cell-depleted T cells, or PBMCs provided the cDNA or gDNA that served as material.

CDR3 size: 15 residues. Germline V gene data show CDR1 as LNHDA and CDR2 as SQIVND (reference sequence). The V and J ends lost 6 bases and 3 bases, in that order; junction bases with no gene match: 6. Enrolment of Seattle patients took place during active infection, and they were followed longitudinally. The repertoire was sequenced with immunoSEQ multiplex PCR; TCRdb's copy has only in-frame clones and lacks some. The repertoire includes 150,000 to 190,000 clones, roughly 85% of them detected once, and less than 10% sits in the top ten. This clone was detected once. The chain uses TRBV19 and TRBJ2-5, with 11 bases aligning to TRBD2. The material sequenced was peripheral blood. This clonotype originated in a woman aged 55 to 70 with COVID-19, enrolled during active disease. The CDR3 reads CASSAGTSGKETQYF. DNA of the CDR3: TGTGCCAGTAGCGCTGGGACTAGCGGAAAAGAGACCCAGTACTTC.